Each of the 6 T cell receptor beta chains below was sequenced from the same sample in a study of blood T cell repertoires in COVID-19. Method: immunoSEQ multiplex PCR; TCRdb's copy keeps in-frame clones and lacks some. The sample lists over 25,000 clones, over 75% occurring once. Sequencing was performed on peripheral blood. These receptors all stem from a human donor with active COVID-19. The donor label of this sample is uncertain.

V gene TRBV5-1 combines with J gene TRBJ2-7, with D maybe TRBD2 (6 bases). In germline, CDR1 is SGHRS, CDR2 YFSETQ. The CDR3 has 15 residues. Trimming removed 3 bases at V and 5 bases at J, with 18 bases between. The CDR3 region has the DNA TGCGCCAGCAGCTCCCTCTCGAGAGGAGGGGACGAGCAGTACTTC. Translating gives CASSSLSRGGDEQYF.

This clone was observed once. The gene calls are TRBV6-5 and TRBJ2-7; unclear D gene. Germline V gives CDR1 MNHEY, CDR2 SVGAGI. This CDR3 region has 11 residues. V lost 4 bases to trimming and J lost 3 bases, with 4 bases between them. The CDR3 DNA reads TGTGCCAGCAGTTCTTTCTACGAGCAGTACTTC. Translated: CASSSFYEQYF.

The rearrangement joins TRBV15 to TRBJ2-3; no definite D call. The CDR3 has 14 amino acids. Trimming stripped 0 bases from V and 11 bases from J, with 15 bases between. Per germline, CDR1 LNHNV and CDR2 YYDKDF (reference sequence). CDR3 sequence: CATSRDSPAFGQYF. In DNA, the CDR3 is TGTGCCACCAGCAGAGACTCCCCCGCTTTCGGGCAGTATTTT.

In this sample, this clone turned up once. The chain has TRBV11-2 and TRBJ2-7, with a possible D match to TRBD1 (6 bases). Germline V gene data show CDR1 as SGHAT and CDR2 as FQNNGV. Deletions cut 1 base from V and 5 bases from J, with 21 bases between. This CDR3 comprises 17 residues. This chain's CDR3 is CASSLAFRGKGINEQYF. The CDR3, as DNA: TGTGCCAGCAGCTTAGCTTTCAGGGGAAAGGGAATCAACGAGCAGTACTTC.

This rearrangement joins TRBV5-1 to TRBJ2-1, with TRBD2 matching 12 bases. From germline, CDR1 is SGHRS and CDR2 YFSETQ. Trimming took 0 bases from V and 6 from J; bases not matched to a gene: 4. The CDR3 is 16 residues long. The CDR3: CASSLGTSGNVNEQFF. For the CDR3, the DNA is TGCGCCAGCAGCTTGGGGACTAGCGGGAACGTCAATGAGCAGTTCTTC.

The CDR3 loop is CASSYLVGGSGYTF. In nucleotides, the CDR3 is TGTGCCAGCAGCTACCTAGTTGGGGGCTCTGGCTACACCTTC. The chain combines TRBV7-8 with TRBJ1-2; possibly TRBD1 for D (6 bases). The CDR3 sequence is 14 residues long. V was shortened by 4 bases and J by 7 bases, with 16 bases between the two germline ends. The germline gives CDR1 SGHVS, CDR2 FQNEAQ.